These 24 T cell receptor beta chains originate from one sample sequenced in a study of blood T cell repertoires in COVID-19. Sequenced by immunoSEQ multiplex PCR; TCRdb stores in-frame clones only, minus some. The table includes some 490,000 clones, 88% detected once. Sequences were obtained from PBMCs or T cells enriched from blood (not recorded which). These receptors originate from a woman aged 55-75 years who had recovered from COVID-19.

This chain links TRBV7-2 with TRBJ2-3, with 11 positions matching TRBD2. V shed 1 base, J shed 0 bases, and the junction held 6 bases outside the gene matches. Germline V gives CDR1 SGHTA, CDR2 FQGNSA. This CDR3 has 18 amino acids. The CDR3 DNA sequence: TGTGCCAGCAGCTTAGATCCTAGCGGGGGGTATAGCACAGATACGCAGTATTTT. It is translated as CASSLDPSGGYSTDTQYF.

This clone came up once. The gene calls are TRBV9 and TRBJ2-6; D is unresolved. Germline loops: CDR1 SGDLS, CDR2 YYNGEE. The CDR3 runs to 15 residues. Trimming took off 4 bases at V and 0 bases at J, with 8 bases between the two ends. CDR3 in amino acids: CASSIRSSGANVLTF. The CDR3 region has the DNA TGTGCCAGCAGCATACGGAGCTCTGGGGCCAACGTCCTGACTTTC.

The rearrangement links TRBV7-9 to TRBJ2-2; TRBD2 agrees at 8 bases. Per germline, CDR1 SEHNR and CDR2 FQNEAQ (reference sequence). This CDR3 has 15 amino acids. Trimming took 1 base from V and 5 from J; bases not matched to a gene: 3. Here the CDR3 reads CASSLVSGETGELFF. CDR3 in DNA: TGTGCCAGCAGCTTAGTTAGCGGGGAGACCGGGGAGCTGTTTTTT. The full variable domain, its missing parts supplied by reference TRBV7-9 and TRBJ2-2, is DTGVSQNPRHKITKRGQNVTFRCDPISEHNRLYWYRQTLGQGPEFLTYFQNEAQLEKSRLLSDRFSAERPKGSFSTLEIQRTEQGDSAMYLCASSLVSGETGELFFGEGSRLTVL.

This chain joins TRBV5-4 and TRBJ2-4; 8 positions match TRBD1. Germline V CDR1 and CDR2: SGHNT, YYREEE (reference sequence). V gave up 5 bases and J gave up 2 bases; unmatched junction bases: 6. This CDR3 region has 15 residues. The DNA for the CDR3 is TGTGCCAGCAGTGGGGACAGGTCGACCAAAAACATTCAGTACTTC. It codes for CASSGDRSTKNIQYF. The whole variable domain, remainder taken from reference TRBV5-4 and TRBJ2-4, is ETGVTQSPTHLIKTRGQQVTLRCSSQSGHNTVSWYQQALGQGPQFIFQYYREEENGRGNFPPRFSGLQFPNYSSELNVNALELDDSALYLCASSGDRSTKNIQYFGAGTRLSVL.

The chain carries TRBV5-1 and TRBJ1-2; 8 bases align to TRBD1. V gave up 1 base and J gave up 4 bases; unmatched junction bases: 6. CDR1 and CDR2 (germline): SGHRS, YFSETQ. This CDR3 is 15 amino acids long. The CDR3 reads CASSLWQGAIYGYTF. DNA of the CDR3: TGCGCCAGCAGCTTGTGGCAGGGGGCGATCTATGGCTACACCTTC.

V usage is TRBV19 and J usage is TRBJ1-2, with 7 bases lining up with TRBD1. The CDR3 has 13 amino acids. The germline V gene encodes CDR1 LNHDA and CDR2 SQIVND (reference sequence). V lost 5 bases and J lost 3; bases outside the gene matches: 3. CDR3 sequence: CASSAQGYYGYTF. The CDR3, as DNA: TGTGCCAGTAGTGCACAGGGGTACTATGGCTACACCTTC.

This clone has a single count. V is TRBV28 and J is TRBJ1-1; maybe TRBD1 (5 bases). V shed 1 base and J shed 1 base, with 19 bases lying between them. The CDR3 consists of 18 residues. Germline CDR1 is MDHEN and CDR2 is SYDVKM. The CDR3: CASSLYLVRQGANTEAFF. The DNA of the CDR3 is TGTGCCAGCAGTTTATATCTTGTGAGGCAGGGTGCGAACACTGAAGCTTTCTTT.

The chain employs TRBV18 and TRBJ1-1; 9 bases fit TRBD1. The V segment lost 5 bases and the J segment 3 bases; nucleotides outside the gene matches: 4. This CDR3 is 14 amino acids long. Germline lookup yields CDR1 KGHSH and CDR2 LQKENI. Written as DNA, the CDR3 is TGTGCCAGCTCAATGACAGGGGGGGACACTGAAGCTTTCTTT. Translating gives CASSMTGGDTEAFF.

The chain employs TRBV6-1 and TRBJ2-3; D is undetermined. The CDR3 consists of 14 residues. Germline V gene sequence: CDR1 MNHNS, CDR2 SASEGT. Trimming stripped 3 bases from V and 10 bases from J, with 17 bases between. The CDR3 loop is CASSDRPASLAQYF. In nucleotides, the CDR3 is TGTGCCAGCAGTGATCGGCCCGCCAGCCTAGCGCAGTATTTT.

This chain joins TRBV5-1 and TRBJ2-1, with D maybe TRBD2 (7 bases). The CDR3 loop spans 15 amino acids. Germline V gene sequence: CDR1 SGHRS, CDR2 YFSETQ. V lost 10 bases to trimming and J lost 0 bases, with 17 bases between them. The CDR3 reads CASREGGSSYNEQFF. The DNA of the CDR3 is TGCGCCTCGAGAGAGGGGGGGAGCTCCTACAATGAGCAGTTCTTC.

This sequence joins TRBV30 and TRBJ2-4; weak D call: TRBD1 (5 bases). This CDR3 is 12 amino acids long. Per the germline V gene, CDR1 is GTSNPN and CDR2 is SVGIG (reference sequence). The ends were cut back, 7 bases at V and 8 bases at J, with 15 bases in the middle. The CDR3 DNA follows: TGTGCCTCAACGGCAGGGTCGGACATTCAGTACTTC. As protein: CASTAGSDIQYF.

The rearrangement uses TRBV19 and TRBJ1-5, with D tentatively TRBD1 (6 bases). Trimming shortened V by 3 bases and J by 3 bases, and 15 bases separated the two germline ends. Germline values: CDR1 LNHDA, CDR2 SQIVND (reference sequence). CDR3 length: 16 residues. CDR3 amino acids: CASSIAGARVNQPQHF. In DNA form, the CDR3 reads TGTGCCAGTAGTATTGCGGGGGCGCGGGTCAATCAGCCCCAGCATTTT.

The V gene is TRBV6-5, the J gene TRBJ1-1; 7 positions agree with TRBD1. Germline CDR1 reads MNHEY; CDR2 reads SVGAGI. The CDR3 sequence is 14 residues long. V lost 4 bases and J lost 1; bases outside the gene matches: 3. The DNA for the CDR3 is TGTGCCAGCAGTTCGACAGGGTGGAACACTGAAGCTTTCTTT. Translation gives CASSSTGWNTEAFF.

This clone was found once. The CDR3 is CASREIAADSPLHF. The CDR3 DNA follows: TGTGCCAGCAGGGAGATAGCTGCGGATTCACCCCTCCACTTT. The chain combines TRBV6-5 with TRBJ1-6; no firm D call. This CDR3 region has 14 residues. The germline gives CDR1 MNHEY, CDR2 SVGAGI. The V gene lost 6 bases and the J gene lost 8 bases, with 14 bases spanning the gap.

The chain recombines TRBV5-6 with TRBJ1-4; D may be TRBD1 (6 bases). The length of the CDR3 is 14 residues. V lost 0 bases, J lost 10 bases, and 13 bases lay in between. Germline V gene lookup returns CDR1 SGHDT and CDR2 YYEEEE. The CDR3 DNA is TGTGCCAGCAGCTTGGGGAACAGGGAAGGAAAACTGTTTTTT. Translating it yields CASSLGNREGKLFF.

The rearrangement uses TRBV9 and TRBJ2-1; 8 nucleotides match TRBD1. This CDR3 is built from 14 residues. CDR1 and CDR2 (germline): SGDLS, YYNGEE. V was clipped by 3 bases and J by 2 bases; unmatched bases: 1. CDR3 residues: CASSATGAYNEQFF. For the CDR3, the DNA is TGTGCCAGCAGCGCGACAGGGGCCTACAATGAGCAGTTCTTC.

The V and J genes are TRBV7-8 and TRBJ2-2; possibly TRBD2 for D (7 bases). The V and J ends lost 2 bases and 7 bases respectively, with 17 bases between them. The germline V gene has CDR1 SGHVS and CDR2 FQNEAQ. The CDR3 totals 16 residues. In DNA, the CDR3 is TGTGCCAGCAGCTTATATATAGGGGGGGTTAGCGGGGAGCTGTTTTTT. Translated, it gives CASSLYIGGVSGELFF.

This clone showed up just a few times. This rearrangement joins TRBV7-9 to TRBJ1-2; D is ambiguous. V lost 8 bases and J lost 0, with 10 bases in between. CDR3 length: 13 amino acids. CDR1 is SEHNR, CDR2 FQNEAQ, per germline (reference sequence). CDR3: CASERLANYGYTF. As DNA, the CDR3 is TGTGCCAGCGAGCGTTTAGCTAACTATGGCTACACCTTC.

The V call is TRBV19, the J call TRBJ1-2, with 7 bases that match TRBD1. The length of the CDR3 is 13 residues. Germline V gene data show CDR1 as LNHDA and CDR2 as SQIVND (reference sequence). The junction had 12 bases not matched to a gene; V was cut back by 9 bases and J by 8 bases. The DNA for the CDR3 is TGTGCCAGCAGCGCGACAGGGTTCGGGGGCTACACCTTC. Residues: CASSATGFGGYTF.

The rearrangement links TRBV9 to TRBJ1-1; D not certain. Trimming pared 0 bases from V and 8 bases from J, leaving 8 bases between. Germline V gene lookup returns CDR1 SGDLS and CDR2 YYNGEE. This CDR3 is 12 amino acids long. CDR3: CASSVAGREAFF. Here the CDR3 DNA reads TGTGCCAGCAGCGTAGCTGGCAGGGAAGCTTTCTTT.

J is TRBJ1-1 and V is TRBV3-1 (or the pseudogene TRBV3-2); a weak D match, TRBD1 (6 bases). CDR1 is LGHDT and CDR2 is YNNKEL in the germline V gene (reference sequence). With 2 bases removed from V and 4 bases from J, the gap between germline ends came to 14 bases. CDR3 length: 15 amino acids. The CDR3, as DNA: TGTGCCAGCAGCCAACACCCGGGAGGGGGCACTGAAGCTTTCTTT. Translated: CASSQHPGGGTEAFF.

The rearrangement joins TRBV3-1 (or the pseudogene TRBV3-2) to TRBJ2-2; weak D call: TRBD1 (5 bases). The CDR3 extends over 14 amino acids. V shed 5 bases and J shed 2 bases, with 9 bases lying between them. Germline values: CDR1 LGHDT, CDR2 YNNKEL (reference sequence). CDR3 in amino acids: CASSYQGNTGELFF. The CDR3, as DNA: TGTGCCAGCAGCTATCAGGGTAACACCGGGGAGCTGTTTTTT.

The chain recombines TRBV4-1 with TRBJ1-2; TRBD1 matches at 9 bases. The V and J ends lost 4 bases and 2 bases, in that order; junction bases with no gene match: 8. Germline V gene lookup returns CDR1 MGHRA and CDR2 YSYEKL. The CDR3 loop spans 16 amino acids. CDR3 in DNA: TGCGCCAGCAGCCTCCTGGAGGGGACAGGGAACTATGGCTACACCTTC. Translated: CASSLLEGTGNYGYTF.

This rearrangement joins TRBV4-1 to TRBJ1-4; 7 bases match TRBD1. This CDR3 is built from 14 residues. V was clipped by 0 bases and J by 8 bases; unmatched bases: 3. Germline V lookup: CDR1 MGHRA, CDR2 YSYEKL. CDR3 DNA: TGCGCCAGCAGCCAAGATTCGGACAGGGAAAAACTGTTTTTT. Protein product: CASSQDSDREKLFF.